The source of this T cell receptor beta chain is a study of blood T cell repertoires in COVID-19. The V gene's germline CDR1 is LNHDA and CDR2 SQIVND (reference sequence). CDR3 length: 15 amino acids. The ends lost 4 bases at V and 3 bases at J; junction bases unmatched: 4. Generated by immunoSEQ multiplex PCR, the TCRdb table keeps only in-frame clones and is missing some. The data contain more than 150,000 clones, around 82% of them singletons. This clonotype was sampled from a man younger than 30 with active or convalescent COVID-19. The specimen sequenced was peripheral blood. The chain has TRBV19 and TRBJ1-5; 9 bases match TRBD1. For the CDR3, the DNA is TGTGCCAGTAGTACACACAGGGGGCCCAATCAGCCCCAGCATTTT. Its translation: CASSTHRGPNQPQHF. The full variable domain, rest sourced from reference TRBV19 and TRBJ1-5, is DGGITQSPKYLFRKEGQNVTLSCEQNLNHDAMYWYRQDPGQGLRLIYYSQIVNDFQKGDIAEGYSVSREKKESFPLTVTSAQKNPTAFYLCASSTHRGPNQPQHFGDGTRLSIL.